The rows below give T cell receptor beta chains drawn from one sample of a study of cytomegalovirus exposure and HLA in healthy donors. The repertoire was sequenced with immunoSEQ multiplex PCR; TCRdb's copy has only in-frame clones and lacks some. This table holds 130,000 to 150,000 clones, around four fifths found once. Sequencing used PBMCs. All receptors derive from a male donor in good health and CMV-seronegative. The CDR3 runs from the conserved cysteine through the conserved F or W. The order of the fields is J gene, V gene, clone size, D gene, CDR3 DNA, CDR3 protein. The D gene is left open where the match is weak. The listing skips clone size in some rows; elsewhere it reads once, few, many or a size class.

>TRBJ1-2|TRBV9|-|TRBD1
TGTGCCAGCAGCGCTCCTTTTGGACAGGGGGCCGGTTATGGCTACACCTTC
CASSAPFGQGAGYGYTF
>TRBJ1-2|TRBV7-9|-|TRBD1
TGTTCCAGCAACATGTGGACAGGGGATGGCTACACCTTC
CSSNMWTGDGYTF
>TRBJ1-5|TRBV5-6|-|TRBD1
TGTGCCAGCTCGCCCGGGACAGGGGTCGGGGCCCAGCATTTT
CASSPGTGVGAQHF
>TRBJ2-1|TRBV7-9|-|-
TGTGCCAGCAGCCAAGACAGAAATGAGCAGTTCTTC
CASSQDRNEQFF
>TRBJ1-2|TRBV4-1|-|-
TGCGCCAGCAGCCAAGATGCGGCAGGCCCTCTCGGGGTTTATGGCTACACCTTC
CASSQDAAGPLGVYGYTF
>TRBJ2-3|TRBV7-9|-|TRBD2
TGTGCCAGCAGCCGGGGACTAGCGGGGGGGAGCACAGATACGCAGTATTTT
CASSRGLAGGSTDTQYF
>TRBJ1-2|TRBV7-9|-|-
TGTGCCAGCAGCTTAGAGGTGGCAGGGGACTATGGCTACACCTTC
CASSLEVAGDYGYTF
>TRBJ1-2|TRBV14|-|TRBD1
TGTGCCAGCAGCCAACGAGACCCCGGACAGGGGACCTATGGCTACACCTTC
CASSQRDPGQGTYGYTF
>TRBJ1-1|TRBV2|-|TRBD1
TGTGCCAGCACGGCAGGGGGTTTGAACACTGAAGCTTTCTTT
CASTAGGLNTEAFF
>TRBJ2-1|TRBV7-9|-|-
TGTGCCAGCAGCCGCGTCGGGGGCTCCTACAATGAGCAGTTCTTC
CASSRVGGSYNEQFF
>TRBJ2-1|TRBV4-1|-|TRBD2
TGCGCCAGCAGCCAAGCTGGACTAGCGGGAGGGAGCTCCTACAATGAGCAGTTCTTC
CASSQAGLAGGSSYNEQFF
>TRBJ2-5|TRBV28|-|-
TGTGCCAGCAGTTTAGAGCTCCAAGAGACCCAGTACTTC
CASSLELQETQYF
>TRBJ2-3|TRBV6-5|-|TRBD1
TGTGCCAGCAGTTACTCCGGGACAGGGCGAGATACGCAGTATTTT
CASSYSGTGRDTQYF
>TRBJ2-1|TRBV29-1|-|-
TGCAGCGACCGATCGGGATTGGGTTACAATGAGCGGTTCTTC
CSDRSGLGYNERFF
>TRBJ2-7|TRBV7-9|-|-
TGTGCCAGCAGCCAAGACAACGCCGAGCAGTACTTC
CASSQDNAEQYF
>TRBJ1-1|TRBV11-2|-|TRBD1
TGTGCCAGCAGCTTAGATTTTATGGGACAGGGGGGCACTGAAGCTTTCTTT
CASSLDFMGQGGTEAFF
>TRBJ2-1|TRBV27|-|-
TGTGCCAGCAGTTTACGGAATGAGCAGTTCTTC
CASSLRNEQFF
>TRBJ2-7|TRBV7-9|once|-
TGTGCCAGCAGCTTAGGGGCGGGCTACGAGCAGTACTTC
CASSLGAGYEQYF
>TRBJ1-4|TRBV18|-|-
TGTGCCAGCTCACCCAGGGGTTCTAATGAAAAACTGTTTTTT
CASSPRGSNEKLFF
>TRBJ1-1|TRBV4-3|few|-
TGCGCCAGCAGCCAAGATTGGGGAGCGGCGGGGTGGACTGAAGCTTTCTTT
CASSQDWGAAGWTEAFF
>TRBJ2-7|TRBV9|-|-
TGTGCCAGCAGCGTAGCGCCAGGGGGGTCCTACGAGCAGTACTTC
CASSVAPGGSYEQYF
>TRBJ1-4|TRBV9|-|-
TGTGCCAGCACCCCGGGAAAATCCACAACTAATGAAAAACTGTTTTTT
CASTPGKSTTNEKLFF
>TRBJ2-2|TRBV18|-|-
TGTGCCAGCTCACTCCGAGAGGGAGGTGGATCCGGAGAGCTGTTTTTT
CASSLREGGGSGELFF
>TRBJ2-7|TRBV5-6|-|-
TGTGCCAGCAGCTGGACAAGGAACGAGCAGTACTTC
CASSWTRNEQYF
>TRBJ2-7|TRBV6-1|-|-
TGTGCCAGCAGTGAACTGCGCTACGAGCAGTACTTC
CASSELRYEQYF
>TRBJ2-1|TRBV18|-|-
TGTGCCAGCTCACCACCGGGGAGCTCCTACAATGAGCAGTTCTTC
CASSPPGSSYNEQFF
>TRBJ2-3|TRBV5-1|-|-
TGCGCCAGCAGCCTCGGGGATCGGGTTAGCACAGATACGCAGTATTTT
CASSLGDRVSTDTQYF
>TRBJ2-1|TRBV6-5|-|-
TGTGCCAGCAGTTCACTATTTAGCTCCTACAATGAGCAGTTCTTC
CASSSLFSSYNEQFF
>TRBJ2-3|TRBV6-6|-|-
TGTGCCAGCAGTTACTACACAACAGATACGCAGTATTTT
CASSYYTTDTQYF
>TRBJ2-3|TRBV4-2|-|TRBD2
TGTGCCAGCAGCCAAGTCTTGTTTGGGAGGGATTCGGTAGGCACAGATACGCAGTATTTT
CASSQVLFGRDSVGTDTQYF
>TRBJ2-7|TRBV11-2|-|-
TGTGCCAGCAGCTTTGGCGTAGCGATGTACTTC
CASSFGVAMYF
>TRBJ1-5|TRBV6-5|-|TRBD1
TGTGCCAGCAGTTACGGGACAGGCAATCAGCCCCAGCATTTT
CASSYGTGNQPQHF
>TRBJ2-7|TRBV14|-|TRBD2
TGTGCCAGCAGCTCTTGGACTAGTAAGACAATTTACGAGCAGTACTTC
CASSSWTSKTIYEQYF
>TRBJ2-7|TRBV7-2|once|-
TGTGCCAGCAGCTTTCGGGGGGCGTCCTACGAGCAGTACTTC
CASSFRGASYEQYF
>TRBJ2-3|TRBV18|-|-
TGTGCCAGCTCACCACGTGCCCAGGCGACCACAGATACGCAGTATTTT
CASSPRAQATTDTQYF
>TRBJ2-3|TRBV6-4|-|-
TGTGCCAGCAGTCCAGGACTGAGCACAGATACGCAGTATTTT
CASSPGLSTDTQYF
>TRBJ1-3|TRBV21-1|-|-
TGTGCCACCGGACAGGGTACGGGTTATCTCTCTGGAAACACCATATATTTT
CATGQGTGYLSGNTIYF
>TRBJ2-5|TRBV9|-|-
TGTGCCAGCATTCCCCGAACCCTACAAGAGACCCAGTACTTC
CASIPRTLQETQYF
>TRBJ1-1|TRBV27|-|-
TGTGCCAGCAGTCCGAACCCCCACGGTATGAACACTGAAGCTTTCTTT
CASSPNPHGMNTEAFF
>TRBJ2-5|TRBV6-4|-|TRBD2
TGTGCCAGCAGTCCCGACGGGGGGGCCACAGAGACCCAGTACTTC
CASSPDGGATETQYF
>TRBJ1-1|TRBV4-2|-|-
TGTGCCAGCAGCCAAGAATCCGTAGGGGGGCCTAGCGGGACTGAAGCTTTCTTT
CASSQESVGGPSGTEAFF
>TRBJ2-7|TRBV30|once|TRBD1
TGTGCCTGGAGGGGGACAGGTGTCCACGAGCAGTACTTC
CAWRGTGVHEQYF
>TRBJ2-3|TRBV7-9|-|TRBD2
TGTGCCAGCAGCTTAACGGGGGGTTCATATACGCAGTATTTT
CASSLTGGSYTQYF
>TRBJ2-1|TRBV29-1|-|-
TGCAGCGTTGAGTCTTGGGGGCCGGTCTACAATGAGCAGTTCTTC
CSVESWGPVYNEQFF
>TRBJ1-1|TRBV7-9|-|TRBD1
TGTGCCAGCAGCCAATATCGACAGGGTGGGACTGAAGCTTTCTTT
CASSQYRQGGTEAFF
>TRBJ2-2|TRBV5-5|-|-
TGTGCCAGCAGCTTCCTTTCAGGGATGTGGACCGGGGAGCTGTTTTTT
CASSFLSGMWTGELFF
>TRBJ1-2|TRBV10-3|-|-
TGTGCCATCAGTGAGTCGACTCTTGGGAGGGATGGCTACACCTTC
CAISESTLGRDGYTF
>TRBJ2-3|TRBV6-5|-|-
TGTGCCAGCAGTTACATCCCCGGGTCCACAGATACGCAGTATTTT
CASSYIPGSTDTQYF
>TRBJ2-5|TRBV7-2|-|TRBD1
TGTGCCAGCAGCTCGCCCGCGGGTGGGACAGACCTCCAAGAGACCCAGTACTTC
CASSSPAGGTDLQETQYF
>TRBJ2-1|TRBV7-3|-|TRBD2
TGTGCCAGCAGCTTAACCCGGGGGACTAGCGAGTACAATGAGCAGTTCTTC
CASSLTRGTSEYNEQFF
>TRBJ1-4|TRBV30|few|-
TGTGCCTGGAGTACCCCACAGGGTCGTGGGGGGGAAGTCGGGGTTGACAAACTGTTTTTT
CAWSTPQGRGGEVGVDKLFF
>TRBJ2-3|TRBV7-7|-|TRBD2
TGTGCCAGCAGCCCAGGACTAGCGGGATTCACAGATACGCAGTATTTT
CASSPGLAGFTDTQYF
>TRBJ1-1|TRBV7-9|-|-
TGTTCCAGCAGCTTAGACAGTCCTGAAGCTTTCTTT
CSSSLDSPEAFF
>TRBJ2-6|TRBV11-3|once|-
TGTGCCAGCAGCTTAGGGCTCAGGGCCCCTGGGGCCAACGTCCTGACTTTC
CASSLGLRAPGANVLTF
>TRBJ2-7|TRBV7-2|-|-
TGTGCCAGCAGCTTACAGGGGCCGGGCTACGAGCAGTACTTC
CASSLQGPGYEQYF
>TRBJ1-5|TRBV6-6|-|-
TGTGCCAGCAGTTACAAGGCGGCGGCCCTCAATCAGCCCCAGCATTTT
CASSYKAAALNQPQHF
>TRBJ2-7|TRBV9|-|-
TGTGCCAGCAGCGTAGCGGGACAAAGTTACGAGCAGTACTTC
CASSVAGQSYEQYF